This T cell receptor beta chain was found in a study of technical replicates of blood from four donors. After removal of 5 bases from V and 2 bases from J, the junction contained 11 bases not matched to a gene. The CDR3 extends over 17 amino acids. Looked up from germline, CDR1 is LNHDA and CDR2 is SQIVND (reference sequence). Using immunoSEQ multiplex PCR, the repertoire was profiled, and TCRdb retains in-frame clones only, with some absent. The repertoire holds about 88,000 clones, around 93% seen once, with roughly 0.25% in the top ten. The rearrangement joins TRBV19 to TRBJ2-3, with 9 bases lining up with TRBD1. The TCR sequence derives from a human donor in good health. The specimen was T cells isolated from PBMCs. The CDR3 region is CASSPPPTGGNTDTQYF. As DNA, the CDR3 is TGTGCCAGTAGTCCGCCCCCGACAGGGGGAAACACAGATACGCAGTATTTT.